What follows are 9 T cell receptor beta chains derived from one specimen sequenced in a study of identical twins. TCRdb analysed the 5' RACE reads with MiXCR anew, one entry per CDR3 protein. The sample has around 510,000 distinct CDR3 sequences; around 15% are singletons. A further study also used this sample, focusing on yellow fever vaccine responses in identical twins.

Sequencing used CD4+ T cells sorted from blood. The source is a young woman in good health.

The sample holds a few counts of this clonotype. The chain recombines TRBV10-3 with TRBJ2-1, with TRBD2 identical over 9 bases. V gave up 7 bases and J gave up 2 bases; unmatched junction bases: 6. CDR1 and CDR2 from the germline V gene are ENHRY and SYGVKD. There are 15 residues in the CDR3. The CDR3 region is CAINQGGGAYNEQFF. In nucleotides, the CDR3 is TGTGCCATCAATCAAGGCGGGGGGGCCTACAATGAGCAGTTCTTC.

The chain couples TRBV9 to TRBJ2-3; D is unclear. Looked up from germline, CDR1 is SGDLS and CDR2 is YYNGEE. The CDR3 is 13 residues long. The V gene lost 1 base and the J gene lost 5 bases, with 8 bases spanning the gap. The CDR3 protein is CASSVRFVDTQYF. The CDR3 nucleotides are TGTGCCAGCAGCGTAAGATTTGTAGATACGCAGTATTTT.

The J gene is TRBJ2-6, the V gene TRBV7-3; possible D gene TRBD2, 6 bases. Trimming stripped 1 base from V and 2 bases from J, with 18 bases between. The CDR3 loop spans 19 amino acids. Germline-derived CDR1 and CDR2 are SGHTA and FQGTGA. In DNA form, the CDR3 reads TGTGCCAGCAGCTTAATTGCCCTTCAAGCGGGTGCTGGGGCCAACGTCCTGACTTTC. Translation: CASSLIALQAGAGANVLTF.

This clonotype was found a few times. This sequence joins TRBV12-3 or TRBV12-4 and TRBJ2-2; 11 positions agree with TRBD1. This CDR3 spans 15 amino acids. Losses at the gene ends were 5 bases for V and 5 bases for J; bases not matched to a gene: 4. CDR3 coding DNA: TGTGCCAGCAGTACGGACAGGGGGCGTACCGGGGAGCTGTTTTTT. Protein: CASSTDRGRTGELFF.

The chain has TRBV7-2 and TRBJ2-2; 8 nucleotides line up with TRBD1. V lost 2 bases, J lost 5 bases, and 10 bases stayed unmatched. CDR1 is SGHTA and CDR2 is FQGNSA in the germline V gene. The CDR3 runs to 17 residues. DNA for the CDR3: TGTGCCAGCAGCTTACGCTCCAGGGGGCGAGGGACCGGGGAGCTGTTTTTT. Residues: CASSLRSRGRGTGELFF.

This clonotype was counted only a few times. This chain uses TRBV5-1 with TRBJ1-6, with D perhaps matching TRBD1 (5 bases). The V end lost 4 bases, the J end lost 7 bases, and 21 bases lay between the germline ends. Per germline, CDR1 SGHRS and CDR2 YFSETQ. This CDR3 region has 17 residues. The CDR3 reads CASSIGVTGGANSPLHF. In DNA, the CDR3 is TGCGCCAGCAGCATTGGGGTCACAGGAGGAGCGAATTCACCCCTCCACTTT.

The chain employs TRBV7-6 and TRBJ1-6; TRBD1 is a possible D gene (6 bases). Germline values: CDR1 SGHVS, CDR2 FNYEAQ. V gave up 5 bases and J gave up 6 bases, with 11 bases separating them. This CDR3 has 14 amino acids. CDR3 protein: CASSQLDSNSPLHF. CDR3 coding DNA: TGTGCCAGCAGCCAACTGGACAGTAATTCACCCCTCCACTTT.

The chain has TRBV4-1 and TRBJ2-7; TRBD1 matches 7 bases. The germline gives CDR1 MGHRA, CDR2 YSYEKL. This CDR3 is 15 amino acids long. V gave up 4 bases and J gave up 2 bases; unmatched junction bases: 8. DNA for the CDR3: TGCGCCAGCAGCCGAGGACAGGATTTAACCTACGAGCAGTACTTC. Translating gives CASSRGQDLTYEQYF.

This clonotype was counted many times. The chain recombines TRBV29-1 with TRBJ1-1; D not resolved. The germline V gene encodes CDR1 SQVTM and CDR2 ANQGSEA. The germline V and J ends were trimmed by 3 bases and 1 base, with 6 bases remaining between them. The CDR3 is 12 amino acids. This CDR3 is CSVEASNTEAFF. The CDR3 DNA reads TGCAGCGTTGAGGCCTCGAACACTGAAGCTTTCTTT.